Each of the 15 T cell receptor beta chains below was sequenced from the same sample in a study of T-cell reconstitution after alpha-beta-depleted transplantation in children. A TCRbeta library incorporating unique molecular identifiers was prepared. TCRdb ran MiXCR on the PCR reads and lists one entry per CDR3 protein. The data show 190,000 or so distinct CDR3 sequences, 6.3% seen once. Here the sequenced sample was PBMCs, taken before TCRalphabeta/CD19-depleted stem cell transplant. Source of these receptors: a girl under two years old with combined immunodeficiency, due to receive a stem cell transplant.

There are many counts of this clonotype. This chain uses TRBV3-1 with TRBJ2-5; 15 bases are a match to TRBD2. The CDR3 is 17 residues long. The V gene end was trimmed by 3 bases and the J gene end by 2 bases; junction bases not matched to a gene: 4. Germline CDR1 and CDR2: LGHDT and YNNKEL (reference sequence). CDR3 residues: CASSQGLAGGRQETQYF. The CDR3, as DNA: TGTGCCAGCAGCCAGGGACTAGCGGGAGGTCGGCAAGAGACCCAGTACTTC.

This clonotype came up many times. This CDR3 reads CASSLVRGNGYTF. Here the CDR3 DNA reads TGTGCCAGCAGCTTGGTCAGGGGAAATGGCTACACCTTC. V is TRBV7-2 and J is TRBJ1-2; possibly TRBD1 for D (6 bases). CDR3 size: 13 residues. Germline-derived CDR1 and CDR2 are SGHTA and FQGNSA. Trimming removed 3 bases at V and 6 bases at J, with 11 bases between.

This clonotype was detected ten times or more. The chain links TRBV28 to TRBJ1-2; no firm D call. The germline V and J ends were trimmed by 6 bases and 8 bases, with 16 bases remaining between them. The CDR3 is 13 residues long. From germline, CDR1 is MDHEN and CDR2 SYDVKM. DNA of the CDR3: TGTGCCAGCAGCACTCGACCGGATCGGGGCTACACCTTC. This encodes CASSTRPDRGYTF.

This clonotype has a count of ten or more. The chain is built from TRBV3-1 and TRBJ2-1; 7 nucleotides match TRBD2. Germline assignment: CDR1 LGHDT and CDR2 YNNKEL (reference sequence). Trimming at V came to 4 bases and at J to 3 bases, leaving 12 bases not matched to a gene. This CDR3 has 17 residues. The CDR3 sequence is CASSPEVLAAHYNEQFF. The CDR3 DNA is TGTGCCAGCAGCCCCGAGGTCCTAGCGGCCCACTACAATGAGCAGTTCTTC.

Ten or more counts support this clonotype. The J gene is TRBJ1-1, the V gene TRBV5-1; 7 bases line up with TRBD1. This CDR3 contains 14 residues. Germline CDR1 reads SGHRS; CDR2 reads YFSETQ. V shed 1 base and J 4 bases; nucleotides not matched to a gene: 4. CDR3: CASSLTGVGTEAFF. In nucleotides, the CDR3 is TGCGCCAGCAGCTTGACAGGGGTGGGCACTGAAGCTTTCTTT.

This clonotype was seen repeatedly, ten times or more. The V and J genes are TRBV20-1 and TRBJ2-7; perhaps TRBD2 as D (5 bases). Trimming removed 1 base at V and 7 bases at J, with 17 bases between. The germline V gene encodes CDR1 DFQATT and CDR2 SNEGSKA (reference sequence). The length of the CDR3 is 14 residues. The CDR3 DNA reads as TGCAGTGCTAGAGGCCGGACTCCCCGATTGGAGCAGTACTTC. Amino acid sequence: CSARGRTPRLEQYF.

The chain joins TRBV28 to TRBJ2-1, with TRBD2 matching over 11 bases. CDR3 size: 14 residues. V lost 5 bases to trimming and J lost 7 bases; unmatched junction nucleotides: 4. Germline V gives CDR1 MDHEN, CDR2 SYDVKM. CDR3 sequence: CASSIVAGGNEQFF. The CDR3 nucleotides read TGTGCCAGCAGTATAGTAGCGGGAGGGAATGAGCAGTTCTTC.

This clonotype was picked up many times. This chain links TRBV7-8 with TRBJ2-7; TRBD1 matches at 7 bases. This CDR3 is built from 15 residues. Germline CDR1 SGHVS, CDR2 FQNEAQ. The V and J ends lost 5 bases and 0 bases, in that order; junction bases with no gene match: 7. The chain's CDR3 is CASSAWTGFSYEQYF. CDR3 coding DNA: TGTGCCAGCAGCGCCTGGACAGGTTTCTCCTACGAGCAGTACTTC.

This clonotype was counted many times. The V gene is TRBV2, the J gene TRBJ2-5; D is unclear. This CDR3 has 14 amino acids. Germline V gene data show CDR1 as SNHLY and CDR2 as FYNNEI. V lost 1 base, J lost 0 bases, and 6 bases lay in between. Here the CDR3 reads CASSEEQYQETQYF. CDR3 bases: TGTGCCAGCAGTGAAGAACAGTACCAAGAGACCCAGTACTTC.

This clonotype was observed many times. The chain has TRBV5-1 and TRBJ2-1; unclear D gene. CDR1 is SGHRS and CDR2 is YFSETQ in the germline V gene. Trimming pared 4 bases from V and 5 bases from J, leaving 13 bases between. CDR3 length equals 14 residues. The DNA of the CDR3 is TGCGCCAGCAGCAAACGGTCCTTCCACAATGAGCAGTTCTTC. Its translation: CASSKRSFHNEQFF.

This clonotype was found many times. The junction departs from the called germline gene at one end, perhaps through a read error. The CDR3 region has the DNA TGTGCCAGCAGTCTGACAGGGGATGGAGACACCATATATTTT. Translated, it gives CASSLTGDGDTIYF. V usage is TRBV12-3 or TRBV12-4 and J usage is TRBJ1-3; TRBD1 matches 8 bases. This CDR3 comprises 14 residues.

This clonotype was recorded at least ten times. The V call is TRBV5-1, the J call TRBJ2-2; TRBD1 matches 7 bases. V shed 6 bases, J shed 0 bases, and the junction held 11 bases outside the gene matches. CDR1 and CDR2 from the germline V gene are SGHRS and YFSETQ. CDR3 size: 17 residues. For the CDR3, the DNA is TGCGCCAGCAAAAATCATCCCGGGACAGCGAACACCGGGGAGCTGTTTTTT. Its translation: CASKNHPGTANTGELFF.

This clonotype has ten or more counts. The V gene is TRBV5-1, the J gene TRBJ2-7; TRBD2 aligns across 8 bases. Germline assignment: CDR1 SGHRS and CDR2 YFSETQ. V shed 0 bases, J shed 0 bases, and the junction held 8 bases outside the gene matches. This CDR3 is built from 17 residues. The CDR3 sequence: CASSLAPGAGVSYEQYF. DNA for the CDR3: TGCGCCAGCAGCTTGGCTCCCGGAGCGGGAGTCTCCTACGAGCAGTACTTC.

This clonotype has at least ten counts. The rearrangement links TRBV20-1 to TRBJ2-2; 8 positions match TRBD1. V trimming: 5 bases; J trimming: 2 bases; junction bases outside the gene matches: 13. In germline, CDR1 is DFQATT, CDR2 SNEGSKA (reference sequence). The CDR3 covers 17 residues. The CDR3 here is CSAFITWTGLNTGELFF. In DNA, the CDR3 is TGCAGTGCTTTTATAACTTGGACAGGGCTAAACACCGGGGAGCTGTTTTTT.

This clonotype was seen repeatedly, ten times or more. This chain connects TRBV7-8 to TRBJ2-6; D is undetermined. Per germline, CDR1 SGHVS and CDR2 FQNEAQ. V lost 0 bases to trimming and J lost 1 base, with 4 bases between them. This CDR3 is 15 amino acids long. CDR3 coding DNA: TGTGCCAGCAGCTTAGCGCAGTCTGGGGCCAACGTCCTGACTTTC. Translated: CASSLAQSGANVLTF.